The entry below describes one T cell receptor beta chain. This clonotype was recorded once. Its antigen remains unidentified. The junction differs from germline at one of its ends, possibly a read error. CDR1 and CDR2 are read off the germline V gene (reference sequence) as DFQATT and SNEGSKA. The CDR3 sequence holds 14 residues, the cysteine and phenylalanine included. The read is trimmed to its CDR3 DNA, 42 bases read in frame from base 1. RNA was extracted using the RNeasy kit, and roughly 0.5 to 1 microgram was reverse transcribed with random hexamers. TCR beta CDR3 regions were amplified with the immunoSEQ multiplex PCR assay covering 54 Vbeta and 13 Jbeta segments. Bias from PCR amplification was corrected by using a synthetic template baseline for primer optimization and for computational correction. Under the source paper's analysis protocol: Reads were assigned to V, D and J genes according to IMGT and analyzed in immunoSEQ Analyzer, with only productive sequences retained. Clonality was calculated as one minus the Shannon entropy normalized by log2 of the number of productive unique sequences. For each patient and control, public and private clones were evaluated among the 100 most prevalent clones. A clone was defined as Susac-specific if it was absent from the healthy and MS cohorts, from over a thousand published viral clones and from other ImmuneACCESS disease sequences. TCRdb itself trimmed the public reads at Q25 with fastp, ran MiXCR and retained productive beta chains. Records with the same CDR3 protein are collapsed into one entry carrying the most frequent genes and DNA. TCRdb, rather than the study authors, made the V and J calls. The sample profile shows roughly 190,000 distinct CDR3 sequences; 90% to 95% of them were found once. Clones ranked in the top ten supply 0.085% to 0.09% of the sample.

The data derive from a study of CD8 T cells in Susac syndrome (dated by TCRdb to between 2018 and 2020). Broadly, across the study: Of the Susac syndrome patients who were sequenced, roughly 6 had clinically active disease and fewer than ten were in clinical remission. Susac syndrome patients were therapy-naive, on corticosteroids (some also receiving IVIg), or on IVIg alone at blood withdrawal. Repertoire sequencing was used to test whether CD8+ T cell activation and differentiation in Susac syndrome was antigen driven. Overall study results and their limits: The CD4+ T cell repertoire of patients with Susac syndrome showed no detectable clonal expansion. The number of individuals in the TCR sequencing and HLA analysis was recognized as being relatively small.

Peripheral blood CD8+ and CD4+ T cells from healthy donors, Susac syndrome patients and multiple sclerosis patients were profiled using high-throughput TCR beta sequencing. The Susac syndrome patients fulfilled recently defined diagnostic criteria for either definite or probable disease. CD8+ TEMRA cells were enriched by FACS, while bulk CD8+ and CD4+ T cells were purified by magnetic negative isolation. Blood was collected in EDTA tubes and processed within 24 hours, with PBMCs isolated through density gradient centrifugation. PBMCs destined for TCR sequencing were cryopreserved in liquid nitrogen and later thawed in a 37 °C water bath. A purity of at least 90% was achieved for sorted or isolated CD4+, CD8+ and CD8+ TEMRA cells.

The clonotype originates from a human donor with Susac syndrome. The sequence joins TRBV20-1 to TRBJ1-2; TRBD1 aligns with 7 central bases. The sequenced material came from CD4+ T cells from PBMCs. The CDR3 sequence is CSARDRERGYGYTF. The bases are TGCAGTGCGAGAGACAGGGAGCGGGGCTATGGCTACACCTTC.